This T cell receptor beta chain was captured in a study of blood T cell repertoires in COVID-19. About the study: Italy, Spain and the United States were the sources of the convalescent and acute COVID-19 samples. Sample material is recorded as cDNA or gDNA derived from T cells, B-cell-depleted T cells, or PBMCs.

This clone has more than one count but fewer than ten. The authors' processing: The assay estimated nucleated cells by amplifying reference gene primers. Using immunoSEQ multiplex PCR, the repertoire was profiled, and TCRdb retains in-frame clones only, with some absent. That table gives V, J and clone size, and the DNA gave D and trimming. The sample includes approximately 210,000 clones, about nine tenths of them seen just once. V was shortened by 3 bases and J by 5 bases, with 14 bases between the two germline ends. CDR3 length: 14 amino acids. The germline CDR1 and CDR2 sequences are SNHLY and FYNNEI.

This sequence originates from a man in his thirties or forties who had recovered from COVID-19. The source material was peripheral blood. The rearrangement uses TRBV2 and TRBJ2-7; tentatively, D is TRBD1 (5 bases). The CDR3, as DNA: TGTGCCAGCAGTGATCGGGCAGGGTTAAACGAGCAGTACTTC. Residues: CASSDRAGLNEQYF.